This T cell receptor beta chain came from a study of Graves' ophthalmopathy and Graves' hyperthyroidism (dated by TCRdb to the late 2010s). Context from the whole study: Peripheral blood was collected at initial diagnosis, before any treatment. TCR beta repertoire signatures were used to distinguish Graves' ophthalmopathy from Graves' hyperthyroidism and to predict progression to ophthalmopathy. To explore V-J signatures distinguishing ophthalmopathy from hyperthyroidism, a discovery set of 100 patients (about 41 ophthalmopathy, 55 to 60 stable hyperthyroidism) was enrolled. Following sample collection, hyperthyroidism patients were given methimazole at a starting dose of 30 mg daily, and ophthalmopathy patients were given high-dose intravenous methylprednisolone. In about six hyperthyroidism patients, T-cell repertoires of thyroid tissue and blood were compared. The independent validation cohort included around 19 hyperthyroidism patients plus 17 patients who later progressed from hyperthyroidism to ophthalmopathy. In total, approximately 130 blood samples were TCR-sequenced: around 42 ophthalmopathy, around 75 hyperthyroidism and some 17 hyperthyroidism-to-ophthalmopathy patients.

Patients with ophthalmopathy had moderately to severely active disease, with a Clinical Activity Score of 3 or more, a NOSPECS grade of 4 or more, and a disease duration of less than 3 months. Patients with other autoimmune diseases, uncontrolled infections, pregnancy or lactation were excluded from the study. Clinical symptoms, serum thyroxine, TRAb, thyroid ultrasound and orbital computed tomography were used for diagnosis. Using Ficoll-Paque density gradient centrifugation, PBMCs were isolated from less than 13 ml of fresh peripheral blood. Total RNA was extracted using Trizol reagent, and RNA quality was checked on an Agilent 2100 Bioanalyzer. From a lookup of the germline V gene (reference sequence), CDR1 and CDR2 are SEHNR and FQNEAQ. From the cysteine through the phenylalanine, the CDR3 covers 16 amino acids. Left in the record is the CDR3 DNA by itself, 48 bases read in frame from the first base. Cut back by 5 bases and 3 bases, the V and J ends lie 19 bases apart.

The paper's findings and limits, for the study overall: Sample size was not statistically predetermined, and group allocation was not concealed from the investigators. Most expanded thyroid clonotypes with frequency above 0.001 were also detected in blood, suggesting blood repertoires may reflect the thyroid immune response. In validation, the model predicted ophthalmopathy progression with about 71% sensitivity and 72% to 80% specificity; 12 predicted patients were CT-confirmed with GO in a median of around 6 months. Ophthalmopathy was separated from stable hyperthyroidism by the 13-signature model with about 88% sensitivity and less than 82% specificity in cross-validation and with 80%/75% in the test set.

TCR beta CDR3 regions were amplified from RNA transcripts for repertoire sequencing. The first round was an RT-PCR using HTBI primers with the Qiagen OneStep RT-PCR kit, and this first round was followed by a second-round multiplex PCR, then size selection and purification. Sequencing of the libraries was carried out on an Illumina HiSeq2000 in paired-end mode with 100 bp reads. The authors' pipeline ran thus. SOAPnuke was used for read processing, and reads with adapters, uncalled bases, a mean Phred below 15, or no exact constant-primer or identifier match were discarded. COPE v1.2.5 was used to merge high-quality paired reads. Unique nucleotide sequences were defined as clonotypes and aligned to IMGT TRB V, D and J references using MiTCR v1.1. The analysis was limited to V-J combinations with a frequency above 0.0001, which together covered more than 99% of repertoires. For each V-J combination, a TCR clonal expansion and chaos score was defined as F50 clonal expansion divided by the chaos observed in the TCRdist matrix. Welch's t-statistics and random forest were used to narrow the features down to 13 V-J combinations, which were then fed into a naive Bayes classifier. The Morisita-Horn index was used to measure how similar the thyroid and blood repertoires were. TCRdb took the public reads, trimmed them with fastp at Q25, ran MiXCR for clone calling and kept in-frame beta chains. Here each entry gathers all rows of one CDR3 protein and keeps the most common genes and DNA. In this record, the V and J calls reflect TCRdb's handling and not the investigators' own analysis. This sample gives some 240,000 distinct CDR3 sequences in total; 40% to 50% of them show up just once. Jointly, the top ten make up less than 60% of the sample.

To note about this clonotype: This clone's antigen is unknown. No base quality information exists; no much larger clone differs at one position.

Recombination linked TRBV7-9 to TRBJ2-5; the D match is possibly TRBD1 or TRBD2, with 5 bases aligned in each. Sequenced material: peripheral blood. This TCR was sampled from an adult man with Graves' ophthalmopathy. The CDR3 reads CASSLGTTLKEETQYF. The nucleotides are TGTGCCAGCAGCCTCGGGACCACTCTTAAGGAAGAGACCCAGTACTTC.